These 9 T cell receptor beta chains originate from one sample sequenced in a study of PD-1 blockade in mismatch repair-deficient tumors. Clones were sequenced by immunoSEQ multiplex PCR, and TCRdb holds only the in-frame ones, with some missing. The table includes about 38,000 clones, approximately 84% detected once. Sequenced here: peripheral blood, sampled approximately 80 weeks after starting pembrolizumab. The receptors here all came from an adult with mismatch repair-deficient cancer.

This chain uses TRBV2 with TRBJ2-2, with 7 bases aligning to TRBD2. The CDR3 extends over 14 amino acids. Germline V lookup: CDR1 SNHLY, CDR2 FYNNEI. V shed 6 bases and J 2 bases; nucleotides not matched to a gene: 3. The CDR3 is CASSGGSNTGELFF. In DNA form, the CDR3 reads TGTGCCAGCAGCGGGGGGTCAAACACCGGGGAGCTGTTTTTT.

The chain has TRBV7-2 and TRBJ2-5; D is unresolved. The germline V gene has CDR1 SGHTA and CDR2 FQGNSA. The V end was cut by 1 base, the J end by 7 bases, with 16 bases between. The CDR3 is 15 residues long. CDR3 amino acids: CASSLGSTSRGTQYF. In DNA, the CDR3 is TGTGCCAGCAGCTTAGGGTCGACAAGTCGTGGGACCCAGTACTTC.

This clone was detected only a few times. The chain employs TRBV5-1 and TRBJ2-3; tentatively, D is TRBD1 or TRBD2 (7 bases each). This CDR3 contains 21 residues. Germline-derived CDR1 and CDR2 are SGHRS and YFSETQ. V shed 0 bases and J shed 1 base, with 27 bases lying between them. CDR3 in amino acids: CASSLGRGQLGGRVGTDTQYF. For the CDR3, the DNA is TGCGCCAGCAGCTTGGGTAGGGGACAGCTTGGCGGGAGAGTTGGCACAGATACGCAGTATTTT.

There are a few counts of this clone. J is TRBJ2-7 and V is TRBV18; 9 bases agree with TRBD2. V dropped 8 bases and J dropped 1; count of bases not matched to a gene: 6. This CDR3 is built from 14 residues. Germline V gives CDR1 KGHSH, CDR2 LQKENI. CDR3 amino acids: CASRSTSGSYEQYF. The CDR3 DNA reads TGTGCCAGCCGGAGTACTAGCGGGTCCTACGAGCAGTACTTC. Filled out from reference TRBV18 and TRBJ2-7, the complete variable domain reads NAGVMQNPRHLVRRRGQEARLRCSPMKGHSHVYWYRQLPEEGLKFMVYLQKENIIDESGMPKERFSAEFPKEGPSILRIQQVVRGDSAAYFCASRSTSGSYEQYFGPGTRLTVT.

In its sample, this clone was seen once. The chain carries TRBV2 and TRBJ1-2, with D possibly TRBD1 on 5 matching bases. The CDR3 consists of 14 residues. V lost 4 bases to trimming and J lost 3 bases, with 12 bases between them. Germline CDR1 reads SNHLY; CDR2 reads FYNNEI. CDR3: CASSVRGLDYGYTF. CDR3 in DNA: TGTGCCAGCAGTGTAAGGGGATTAGACTATGGCTACACCTTC.

The genes are TRBV5-1 and TRBJ2-7; D ambiguous. This CDR3 region has 12 residues. Germline CDR1 SGHRS, CDR2 YFSETQ. V lost 2 bases to trimming and J lost 6 bases, with 9 bases between them. The CDR3 is CASSFGATEQYF. In DNA, the CDR3 is TGCGCCAGCAGCTTCGGTGCGACCGAGCAGTACTTC.

The chain links TRBV29-1 to TRBJ2-7, with 7 bases that match TRBD1. Germline lookup yields CDR1 SQVTM and CDR2 ANQGSEA. V shed 6 bases and J 2 bases; nucleotides not matched to a gene: 7. The CDR3 covers 13 residues. The CDR3 sequence: CSVVGQAPYEQYF. The CDR3 nucleotides read TGCAGCGTCGTTGGACAGGCTCCCTACGAGCAGTACTTC.

The genes are TRBV7-9 and TRBJ2-1; D possibly corresponds to TRBD1 (6 bases). This CDR3 has 12 residues. V was pared by 1 base and J by 8 bases, with 6 bases between. The V gene's germline CDR1 is SEHNR and CDR2 FQNEAQ (reference sequence). CDR3 bases: TGTGCCAGCAGCTTAGAGGGGGATGAGCAGTTCTTC. This sequence encodes CASSLEGDEQFF.

The chain uses TRBV11-2 and TRBJ1-1; a possible D gene is TRBD1 (6 bases). Germline-derived CDR1 and CDR2 are SGHAT and FQNNGV. There are 15 residues in the CDR3. V shed 3 bases and J shed 1 base, with 12 bases lying between them. The CDR3 bases are TGTGCCAGCAGCTTCAGGGCGACAGGGAACACTGAAGCTTTCTTT. Encoded protein: CASSFRATGNTEAFF.